This T cell receptor beta chain derives from a study of OX40 agonist ivuxolimab in advanced cancers. Notes on the study in general: Expanded clones were, on average, more numerous among CD8+ T cells than CD4+.

For this clone: The target antigen is unknown.

This CDR3 comprises 14 residues. Trimming cost V 1 base and J 5 bases, with 12 bases left between them. The V gene's germline CDR1 is LGHNA and CDR2 YNFKEQ. TCRdb keeps only in-frame clones here, not all; method: immunoSEQ multiplex PCR. The sample holds tens of thousands of clones; 84% are singletons and the top ten take approximately 2%. The TCR sequence derives from an adult with an advanced solid tumor such as melanoma, head and neck, liver or kidney cancer. This sample comprised CD4+ or CD8+ T cells sorted from blood, obtained in a trial of the OX40 agonist ivuxolimab. The chain has TRBV4-2 and TRBJ2-7, with a tentative D call TRBD1 (5 bases). CDR3: CASSQGQGGDEQYF. For the CDR3, the DNA is TGTGCCAGCAGCCAAGGGCAGGGTGGCGACGAGCAGTACTTC.